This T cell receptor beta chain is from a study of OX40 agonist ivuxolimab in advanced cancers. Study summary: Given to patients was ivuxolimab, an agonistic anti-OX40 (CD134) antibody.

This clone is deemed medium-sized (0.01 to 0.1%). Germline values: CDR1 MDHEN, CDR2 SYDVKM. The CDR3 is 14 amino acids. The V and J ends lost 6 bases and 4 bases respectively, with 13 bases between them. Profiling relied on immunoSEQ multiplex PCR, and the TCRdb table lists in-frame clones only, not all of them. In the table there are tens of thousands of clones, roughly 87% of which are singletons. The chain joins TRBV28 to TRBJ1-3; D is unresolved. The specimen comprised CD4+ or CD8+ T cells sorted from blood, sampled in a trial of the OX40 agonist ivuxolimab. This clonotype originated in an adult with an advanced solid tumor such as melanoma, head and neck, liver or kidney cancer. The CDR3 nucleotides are TGTGCCAGCAGCCCGCCGGTACGGGGAAACACCATATATTTT. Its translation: CASSPPVRGNTIYF.